The 18 T cell receptor beta chains below were found in one sample sequenced in a study of Ad26.COV2.S vaccination and SARS-CoV-2 variants. Only in-frame clones appear in the TCRdb table, and some are missing; sequencing was by immunoSEQ multiplex PCR. Of approximately 240,000 clones listed, over 75% are singletons. Described treatment: 15 to 20 received Ad26.COV2.S at low or high dose, single or two shots; a few received placebo; per-sample allocation not given. Sample collection was performed on day 63 after the first vaccine or placebo injection. Sequences were derived from peripheral blood, sampled in a trial of Ad26.COV2.S vaccine versus placebo. The origin of the receptors is a person aged 18-60 years who received the Ad26.COV2.S COVID-19 vaccine or a placebo.

The chain has TRBV6-5 and TRBJ2-7; 8 bases are shared with TRBD1. The germline gives CDR1 MNHEY, CDR2 SVGAGI. This CDR3 region has 15 residues. The V and J ends lost 4 bases and 5 bases, in that order; junction bases with no gene match: 10. This chain's CDR3 is CASSFPQGVGDEQYF. Here the CDR3 DNA reads TGTGCCAGCAGTTTCCCACAGGGGGTGGGGGACGAGCAGTACTTC.

The chain links TRBV28 to TRBJ1-2, with D perhaps matching TRBD1 (6 bases). V was shortened by 3 bases and J by 2 bases, with 10 bases between the two germline ends. The germline V gene encodes CDR1 MDHEN and CDR2 SYDVKM. The CDR3 consists of 14 residues. DNA for the CDR3: TGTGCCAGCAGTTTGGGGGCGGCGAACTATGGCTACACCTTC. It codes for CASSLGAANYGYTF.

This clone has a handful of counts. In the same sample, other DNA sequences code for this CDR3. V gene TRBV6-2 or TRBV6-3 combines with J gene TRBJ2-3; the match to TRBD1 covers 12 bases. The CDR3 is made up of 14 amino acids. Germline CDR1 is MNHEY and CDR2 is SVGEGT. Trimming at V came to 5 bases and at J to 4 bases, leaving 1 base not matched to a gene. CDR3 DNA sequence: TGTGCCAGCAGTGGGACAGGGGGCGCAGATACGCAGTATTTT. This encodes CASSGTGGADTQYF.

The rearrangement joins TRBV19 to TRBJ2-3; TRBD1 aligns across 11 bases. This CDR3 region has 16 residues. Germline values: CDR1 LNHDA, CDR2 SQIVND (reference sequence). V trimming: 3 bases; J trimming: 3 bases; junction bases outside the gene matches: 5. CDR3 DNA: TGTGCCAGTAGTATGGACAGGGGGCGCGGAACAGATACGCAGTATTTT. It translates to CASSMDRGRGTDTQYF.

The rearrangement joins TRBV13 to TRBJ1-1, with D uncertain. Trimming cost V 5 bases and J 4 bases, with 11 bases left between them. CDR1 is PRHDT and CDR2 is FYEKMQ in the germline V gene (reference sequence). The CDR3 contains 13 residues. The DNA for the CDR3 is TGTGCCAGCAGCCTCGGGGTGGGCACTGAAGCTTTCTTT. Its protein is CASSLGVGTEAFF.

The V call is TRBV10-3, the J call TRBJ2-2; D remains ambiguous. This CDR3 spans 15 amino acids. The ends were cut back, 4 bases at V and 1 base at J, with 10 bases in the middle. CDR1 is ENHRY, CDR2 SYGVKD, per germline. The CDR3 nucleotides read TGTGCCATCAGTGCGGGCGGCCAGAACACCGGGGAGCTGTTTTTT. This translates into CAISAGGQNTGELFF.

The CDR3 bases are TGTGCCACCAGCAGAGTTCAAGGACAGGGTAACGAGCAGTACTTC. Translated, it gives CATSRVQGQGNEQYF. This chain connects TRBV15 to TRBJ2-7; TRBD1 matches 8 bases. CDR3 length: 15 residues. The V and J ends lost 1 base and 5 bases, in that order; junction bases with no gene match: 7. The germline V gene has CDR1 LNHNV and CDR2 YYDKDF (reference sequence). The variable domain in full, with the rest retrieved from reference TRBV15 and TRBJ2-7, is DAMVIQNPRYQVTQFGKPVTLSCSQTLNHNVMYWYQQKSSQAPKLLFHYYDKDFNNEADTPDNFQSRRPNTSFCFLDIRSPGLGDTAMYLCATSRVQGQGNEQYFGPGTRLTVT.

The J gene is TRBJ1-5, the V gene TRBV23-1, with D unresolved. Being an ORF, TRBV23-1 has a function that is uncertain. The germline V and J ends were trimmed by 0 bases and 4 bases, with 7 bases remaining between them. This CDR3 is built from 14 residues. In DNA form, the CDR3 reads TGCGCCAGCAGTCAATCTCAAATTAATCAGCCCCAGCATTTT. Translation gives CASSQSQINQPQHF.

The chain employs TRBV9 and TRBJ2-3; TRBD2 agrees at 8 bases. J was trimmed by 5 bases and V by 0 bases; bases with no gene match: 2. The germline gives CDR1 SGDLS, CDR2 YYNGEE. The CDR3 spans 14 residues. The CDR3 is CASSVAGGGDTQYF. Here the CDR3 DNA reads TGTGCCAGCAGCGTAGCGGGAGGGGGAGATACGCAGTATTTT.

The chain couples TRBV13 to TRBJ1-2; 9 nucleotides agree with TRBD1. Per germline, CDR1 PRHDT and CDR2 FYEKMQ (reference sequence). The CDR3 totals 15 residues. J gave up 6 bases and V 1 base, and 6 bases lay outside the gene matches. The CDR3 sequence: CASSLDRGRAHGYTF. CDR3 in DNA: TGTGCCAGCAGCTTAGACAGGGGGCGCGCCCATGGCTACACCTTC.

This rearrangement joins TRBV9 to TRBJ2-3; D ambiguous. The germline V and J ends were trimmed by 2 bases and 2 bases, with 6 bases remaining between them. Per germline, CDR1 SGDLS and CDR2 YYNGEE. The CDR3 is 13 amino acids. CDR3 DNA sequence: TGTGCCAGCAGCGTTGACGACACAGATACGCAGTATTTT. It codes for CASSVDDTDTQYF.

This clone appeared a single time. This chain links TRBV10-3 with TRBJ1-2; maybe TRBD1 (5 bases). V lost 8 bases, J lost 4 bases, and 11 bases lay in between. This CDR3 spans 12 amino acids. Germline V gene data show CDR1 as ENHRY and CDR2 as SYGVKD. CDR3 coding DNA: TGTGCCATCCGTGGGGGGGGCTATGGCTACACCTTC. Translated: CAIRGGGYGYTF.

The chain is built from TRBV29-1 and TRBJ1-2; no clear D gene. Per germline, CDR1 SQVTM and CDR2 ANQGSEA. Trimming shortened V by 7 bases and J by 5 bases, and 14 bases separated the two germline ends. This CDR3 has 12 amino acids. CDR3 bases: TGCAGCGGTGAGAGGCCCCCTTATGGCTACACCTTC. This sequence encodes CSGERPPYGYTF.

This chain links TRBV18 with TRBJ2-2; TRBD1 is a possible D gene (5 bases). The V gene's germline CDR1 is KGHSH and CDR2 LQKENI. The CDR3 is 15 amino acids. V was cut by 4 bases and J by 0 bases, with 9 bases left in between. The CDR3 region has the DNA TGTGCCAGCTCACAACTGGACACGAACACCGGGGAGCTGTTTTTT. It is translated as CASSQLDTNTGELFF. Full variable domain (rest looked up from reference TRBV18 and TRBJ2-2): NAGVMQNPRHLVRRRGQEARLRCSPMKGHSHVYWYRQLPEEGLKFMVYLQKENIIDESGMPKERFSAEFPKEGPSILRIQQVVRGDSAAYFCASSQLDTNTGELFFGEGSRLTVL.

The J gene is TRBJ2-5, the V gene TRBV11-3, with 14 positions matching TRBD2. Germline CDR1 and CDR2: SGHNT and YENEEA. The V and J ends lost 4 bases and 5 bases, in that order; junction bases with no gene match: 3. This CDR3 spans 15 amino acids. The CDR3 region has the DNA TGTGCCAGCAGCTCCGGGACTAGCGGGAGTGAGACCCAGTACTTC. As protein: CASSSGTSGSETQYF. The whole variable domain, remainder taken from reference TRBV11-3 and TRBJ2-5, is EAGVVQSPRYKIIEKKQPVAFWCNPISGHNTLYWYLQNLGQGPELLIRYENEEAVDDSQLPKDRFSAERLKGVDSTLKIQPAELGDSAVYLCASSSGTSGSETQYFGPGTRLLVL.

The chain couples TRBV3-1 (or the pseudogene TRBV3-2) to TRBJ2-7; unclear D gene. Trimming took 6 bases from V and 2 from J, leaving 8 bases between them. CDR3 length equals 12 residues. Germline CDR1 and CDR2: LGHDT and YNNKEL (reference sequence). In nucleotides, the CDR3 is TGTGCCAGCAGGGATGGTCCCTACGAGCAGTACTTC. Encoded protein: CASRDGPYEQYF.

The chain combines TRBV24-1 with TRBJ2-3; 8 nucleotides agree with TRBD2. The CDR3 totals 17 residues. Trimming cost V 0 bases and J 1 base; bases outside gene matches: 5. Germline CDR1 and CDR2: KGHDR and SFDVKD. The CDR3 loop is CATSDLNSGGGTDTQYF. The CDR3 DNA sequence: TGTGCCACCAGTGATTTGAACAGCGGGGGTGGCACAGATACGCAGTATTTT.

This clone was counted once. V usage is TRBV19 and J usage is TRBJ2-7, with 10 bases aligning to TRBD1. Germline values: CDR1 LNHDA, CDR2 SQIVND (reference sequence). The CDR3 length is 14 residues. V was pared by 6 bases and J by 6 bases, with 8 bases of the junction left unmatched. The DNA of the CDR3 is TGTGCCAGTAGCGGGACAGGGGTAAGGGGCGAGCAGTACTTC. It specifies CASSGTGVRGEQYF. Together with reference TRBV19 and TRBJ2-7, the CDR3 gives the full variable domain: DGGITQSPKYLFRKEGQNVTLSCEQNLNHDAMYWYRQDPGQGLRLIYYSQIVNDFQKGDIAEGYSVSREKKESFPLTVTSAQKNPTAFYLCASSGTGVRGEQYFGPGTRLTVT.